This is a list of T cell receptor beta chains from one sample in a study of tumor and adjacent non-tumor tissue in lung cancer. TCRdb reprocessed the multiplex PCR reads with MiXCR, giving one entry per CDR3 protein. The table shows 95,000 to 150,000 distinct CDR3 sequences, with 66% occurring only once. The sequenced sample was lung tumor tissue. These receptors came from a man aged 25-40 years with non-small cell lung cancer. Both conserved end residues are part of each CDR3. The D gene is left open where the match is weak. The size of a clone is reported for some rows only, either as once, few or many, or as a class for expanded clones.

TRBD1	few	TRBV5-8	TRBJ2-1	CASSLDRGPYNEQFF	TGTGCCAGCAGCTTGGACAGGGGCCCCTACAATGAGCAGTTCTTC
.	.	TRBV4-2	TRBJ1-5	CANMPAFGGGNQPQHF	TGTGCCAACATGCCGGCGTTTGGGGGAGGCAATCAGCCCCAGCATTTT
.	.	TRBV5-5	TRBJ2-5	CARTTGTKETQYF	TGTGCTCGCACAACGGGGACAAAGGAGACCCAGTACTTC
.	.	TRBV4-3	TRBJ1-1	CANSTIVRSPTETFF	TGCGCCAACAGCACCATTGTACGATCGCCCACTGAAACTTTCTTT
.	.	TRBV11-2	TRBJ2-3	CASSFGGPRTDTQYF	TGTGCCAGCAGCTTTGGGGGACCAAGGACAGATACTCAGTATTTT
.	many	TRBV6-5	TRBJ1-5	CASSFPNQPQHF	TGTGCCAGCAGTTTCCCCAATCAGCCCCAGCATTTT
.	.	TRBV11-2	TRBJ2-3	CASSLDRSVVADTQYF	TGTGCCAGCAGCTTAGATCGCAGCGTGGTCGCAGATACACAGTATTTT
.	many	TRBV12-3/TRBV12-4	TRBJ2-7	CASSLDRGYYEQYF	TGTGCCAGCAGTTTAGACCGCGGTTACTACGAGCAGTACTTC
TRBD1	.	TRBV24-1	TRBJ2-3	CATSDLSQGALTDKQYF	TGTGCCACCAGTGATTTATCACAGGGGGCTTTGACAGATAAGCAGTATTTT
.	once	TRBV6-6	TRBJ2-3	CASRKRFTDTQYF	TGTGCCAGCAGGAAGCGCTTCACAGATACGCAGTATTTT
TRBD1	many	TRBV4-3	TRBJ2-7	CASSLYGTGDYEQYF	TGCGCCAGCAGCCTCTACGGGACAGGGGACTACGAGCAGTACTTC
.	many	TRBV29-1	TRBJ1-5	CSVQEGGESNQPQHF	TGCAGCGTCCAAGAGGGGGGAGAGAGCAATCAGCCCCAGCATTTT
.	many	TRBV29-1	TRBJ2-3	CSVEDLDGTDTQYF	TGCAGCGTTGAAGATCTGGACGGTACAGATACGCAGTATTTT
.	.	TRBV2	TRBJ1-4	CASGGGANEKLIF	TGTGCCAGCGGAGGGGGGGCTAATGAAAAACTGATTTTT
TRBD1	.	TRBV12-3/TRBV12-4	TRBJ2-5	CASGLARQGETQYF	TGTGCCAGCGGTTTAGCGCGACAGGGTGAGACCCAGTATTTC
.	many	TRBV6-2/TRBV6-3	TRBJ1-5	CASSSGFQPQHF	TGTGCCAGCAGCTCAGGGTTTCAGCCCCAGCATTTT
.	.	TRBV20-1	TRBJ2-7	CSATGSYQQYF	TGCAGTGCCACAGGGTCCTATCAGCAGTACTTC
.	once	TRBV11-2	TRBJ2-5	CASCLNRAQETQYF	TGTGCCAGCTGCCTAAACAGGGCCCAAGAGACCCAGTACTTC
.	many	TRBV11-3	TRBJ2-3	CASSARVFPDTQYF	TGTGCCAGCAGCGCCCGGGTCTTCCCCGATACGCAGTATTTT
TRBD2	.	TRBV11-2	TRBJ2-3	CASRRTSEPPDTQYF	TGTGCCAGCAGACGAACTAGCGAGCCTCCGGATACGCAGTATTTT
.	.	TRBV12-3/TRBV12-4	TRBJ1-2	CASSLGTSYTF	TGTGCCAGCAGTCTAGGGACTAGCTACACTTTC
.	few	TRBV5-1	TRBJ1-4	CASSLVWGADEKLFF	TGCGCCAGCAGCTTAGTCTGGGGGGCGGATGAAAAACTGTTTTTT
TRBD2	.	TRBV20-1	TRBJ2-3	CSATGTSGHTDRQYF	TGCAGTGCTACCGGGACTAGCGGGCACACAGATAGGCAGTATTTT
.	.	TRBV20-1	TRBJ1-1	CCAILASGRDTEAFF	TGCTGTGCTATACTAGCATCCGGACGGGACACTGAAGCCTTCTTT
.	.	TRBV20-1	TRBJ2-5	CRARERRQGKMGRTQYF	TGCCGTGCTAGAGAAAGGAGGCAGGGGAAGATGGGGCGGACCCAGTACTTC
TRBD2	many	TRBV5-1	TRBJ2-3	CASSSSGRDTDTQYF	TGCGCCAGCAGCTCTAGCGGGAGAGATACAGATACGCAGTATTTT
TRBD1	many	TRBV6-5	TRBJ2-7	CASSSMDRIEQYF	TGTGCCAGCAGTTCCATGGACAGGATCGAGCAGTACTTC
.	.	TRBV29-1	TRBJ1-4	CSVEPRAAGEKLFF	TGCAGCGTTGAGCCCCGGGCGGCCGGAGAAAAACTGTTTTTT
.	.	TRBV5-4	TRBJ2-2	CVTHGPAANTGELFF	TGTGTCACCCACGGGCCAGCGGCAAACACCGGGGAGCTGTTTTTT
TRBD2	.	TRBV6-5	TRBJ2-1	CASSRVGASGRGNEQFF	TGTGCCAGCAGTCGCGTAGGGGCTAGCGGGAGAGGGAATGAGCAGTTCTTC
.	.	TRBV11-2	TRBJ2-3	CTSSLVMTDTQYF	TGTACCAGCAGCTTAGTCATGACAGATACGCAGTATTTT
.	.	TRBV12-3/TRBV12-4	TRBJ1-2	CASNSRGGYTF	TGTGCCAGCAATTCCCGAGGTGGCTACACCTTC